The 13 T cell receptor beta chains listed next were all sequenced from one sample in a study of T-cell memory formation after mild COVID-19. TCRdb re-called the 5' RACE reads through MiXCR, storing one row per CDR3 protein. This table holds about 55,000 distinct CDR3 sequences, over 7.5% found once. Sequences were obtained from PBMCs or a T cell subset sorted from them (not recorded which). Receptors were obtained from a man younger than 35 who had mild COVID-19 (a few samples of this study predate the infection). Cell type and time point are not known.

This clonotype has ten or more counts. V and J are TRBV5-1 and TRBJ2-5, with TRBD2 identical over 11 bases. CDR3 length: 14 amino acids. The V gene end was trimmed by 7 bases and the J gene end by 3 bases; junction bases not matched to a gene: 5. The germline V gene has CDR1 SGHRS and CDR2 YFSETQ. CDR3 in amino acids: CASAPGLAEETQYF. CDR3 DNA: TGCGCCAGCGCCCCGGGACTAGCGGAAGAGACCCAGTACTTC.

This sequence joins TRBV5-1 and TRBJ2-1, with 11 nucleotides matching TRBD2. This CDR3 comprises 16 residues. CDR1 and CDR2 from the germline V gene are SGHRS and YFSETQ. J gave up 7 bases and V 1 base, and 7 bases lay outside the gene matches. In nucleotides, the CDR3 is TGCGCCAGCAGCTTGTCCCTAGCGGGGGGTGCGAATGAGCAGTTCTTC. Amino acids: CASSLSLAGGANEQFF.

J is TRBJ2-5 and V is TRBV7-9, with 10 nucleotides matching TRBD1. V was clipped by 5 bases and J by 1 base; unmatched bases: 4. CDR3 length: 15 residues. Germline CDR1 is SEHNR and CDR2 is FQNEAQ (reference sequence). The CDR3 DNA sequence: TGTGCCAGCAGCCCCGGGACAGGGGTCCAAGAGACCCAGTACTTC. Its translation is CASSPGTGVQETQYF.

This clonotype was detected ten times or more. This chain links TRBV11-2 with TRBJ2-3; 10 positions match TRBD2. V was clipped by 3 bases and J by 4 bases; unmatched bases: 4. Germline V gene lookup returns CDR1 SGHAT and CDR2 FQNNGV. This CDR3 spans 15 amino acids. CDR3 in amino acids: CASSFSAGGPDTQYF. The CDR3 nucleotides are TGTGCCAGCAGCTTTTCAGCGGGGGGGCCAGATACGCAGTATTTT.

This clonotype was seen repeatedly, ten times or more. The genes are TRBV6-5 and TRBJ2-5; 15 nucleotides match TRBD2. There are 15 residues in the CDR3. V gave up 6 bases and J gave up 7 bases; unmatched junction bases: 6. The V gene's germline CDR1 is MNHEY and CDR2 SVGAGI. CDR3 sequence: CASRPPGLAGGTQYF. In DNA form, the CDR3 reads TGTGCCAGCAGACCTCCGGGACTAGCGGGGGGGACCCAGTACTTC.

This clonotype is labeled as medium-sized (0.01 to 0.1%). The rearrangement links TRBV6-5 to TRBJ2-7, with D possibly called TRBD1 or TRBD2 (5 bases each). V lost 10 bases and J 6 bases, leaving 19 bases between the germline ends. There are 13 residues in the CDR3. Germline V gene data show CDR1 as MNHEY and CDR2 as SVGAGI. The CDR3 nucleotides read TGTGCCACTAGCCGGGACGGATTGGGCGAGCAGTACGTC. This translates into CATSRDGLGEQYV.

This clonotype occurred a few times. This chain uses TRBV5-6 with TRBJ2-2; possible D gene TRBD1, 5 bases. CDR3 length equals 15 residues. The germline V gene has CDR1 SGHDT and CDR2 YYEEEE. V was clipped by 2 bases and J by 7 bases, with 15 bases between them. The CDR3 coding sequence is TGTGCCAGCAGCTTCGATCCAGGGTTCGGCGGGGAGCTGTTTTTT. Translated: CASSFDPGFGGELFF. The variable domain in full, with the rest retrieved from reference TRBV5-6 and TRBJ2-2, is DAGVTQSPTHLIKTRGQQVTLRCSPKSGHDTVSWYQQALGQGPQFIFQYYEEEERQRGNFPDRFSGHQFPNYSSELNVNALLLGDSALYLCASSFDPGFGGELFFGEGSRLTVL.

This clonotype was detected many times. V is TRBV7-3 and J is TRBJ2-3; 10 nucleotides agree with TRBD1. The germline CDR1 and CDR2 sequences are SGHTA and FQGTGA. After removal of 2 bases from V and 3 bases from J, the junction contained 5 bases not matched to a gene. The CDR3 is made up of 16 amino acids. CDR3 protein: CASSLSAGQGTDTQYF. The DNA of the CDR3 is TGTGCCAGCAGCTTATCGGCGGGACAGGGGACAGATACGCAGTATTTT. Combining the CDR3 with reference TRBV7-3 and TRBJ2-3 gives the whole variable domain GAGVSQTPSNKVTEKGKYVELRCDPISGHTALYWYRQSLGQGPEFLIYFQGTGAADDSGLPNDRFFAVRPEGSVSTLKIQRTERGDSAVYLCASSLSAGQGTDTQYFGPGTRLTVL.

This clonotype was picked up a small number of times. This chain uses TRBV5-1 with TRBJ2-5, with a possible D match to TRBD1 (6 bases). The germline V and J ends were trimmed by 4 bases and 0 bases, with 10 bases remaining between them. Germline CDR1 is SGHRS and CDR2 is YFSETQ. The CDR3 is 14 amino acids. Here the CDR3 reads CASSPQGNQETQYF. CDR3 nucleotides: TGCGCCAGCAGCCCACAGGGTAACCAAGAGACCCAGTACTTC. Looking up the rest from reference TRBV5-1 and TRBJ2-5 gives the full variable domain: KAGVTQTPRYLIKTRGQQVTLSCSPISGHRSVSWYQQTPGQGLQFLFEYFSETQRNKGNFPGRFSGRQFSNSRSEMNVSTLELGDSALYLCASSPQGNQETQYFGPGTRLLVL.

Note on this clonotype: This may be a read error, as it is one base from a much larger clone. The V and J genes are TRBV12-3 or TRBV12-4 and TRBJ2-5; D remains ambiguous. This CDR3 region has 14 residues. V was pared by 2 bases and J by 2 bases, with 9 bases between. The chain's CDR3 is CASSLPTPQETQYF. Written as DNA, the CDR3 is TGTGCCAGCAGTTTACCGACACCGCAAGAGACCCAGTACTTC.

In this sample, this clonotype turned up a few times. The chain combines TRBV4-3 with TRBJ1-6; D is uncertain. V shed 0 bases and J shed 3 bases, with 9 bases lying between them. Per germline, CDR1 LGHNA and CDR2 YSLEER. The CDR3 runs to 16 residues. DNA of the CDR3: TGCGCCAGCAGCCAAGATGGGCCGGGCTATAATTCACCCCTCCACTTT. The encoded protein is CASSQDGPGYNSPLHF.

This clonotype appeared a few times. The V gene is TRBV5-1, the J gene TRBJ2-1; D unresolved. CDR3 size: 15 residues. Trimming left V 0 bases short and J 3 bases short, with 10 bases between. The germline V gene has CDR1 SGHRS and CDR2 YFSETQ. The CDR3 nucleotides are TGCGCCAGCAGCTTGGAAGGGATGTACTACAATGAGCAGTTCTTC. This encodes CASSLEGMYYNEQFF.

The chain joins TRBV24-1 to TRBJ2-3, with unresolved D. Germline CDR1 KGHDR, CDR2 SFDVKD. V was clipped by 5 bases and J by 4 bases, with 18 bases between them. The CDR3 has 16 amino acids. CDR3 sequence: CATSATPAGKSDTQYF. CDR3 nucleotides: TGTGCCACCAGTGCTACCCCGGCAGGAAAATCAGATACGCAGTATTTT.